This TCR beta chain stems from a study of T cell responses to AZD1222 COVID-19 vaccine. Study outcomes and limitations: Variant regions that are unmutated are reportedly the target of nearly half of spike-specific TCRs. White British ancestry dominated among donors, who included more females, and clonal diversity was possibly underestimated. CD4 TCRs associated with vaccination spanned spike, dominating at 160-218 and 743-854.

Produced via immunoSEQ multiplex PCR; TCRdb's table is partial and in-frame only. The sample comprises tens of thousands of clones, 70% to 90% of which are singletons, and roughly 5% rests with the top ten. With respect to this clone: No antigen is known for it.

In germline, CDR1 is SGHTA, CDR2 FQGNSA. Trimming removed 1 base at V and 3 bases at J, with 7 bases between. The CDR3 is 13 amino acids. This receptor was identified in an adult in good health. The sequencing here drew on peripheral blood, taken on day 0 of MenACWY control vaccination. The chain employs TRBV7-2 and TRBJ2-7; D not certain. The CDR3 loop reads CASSLGRIYEQYF. The CDR3 DNA reads TGTGCCAGCAGCTTAGGACGAATCTACGAGCAGTACTTC.